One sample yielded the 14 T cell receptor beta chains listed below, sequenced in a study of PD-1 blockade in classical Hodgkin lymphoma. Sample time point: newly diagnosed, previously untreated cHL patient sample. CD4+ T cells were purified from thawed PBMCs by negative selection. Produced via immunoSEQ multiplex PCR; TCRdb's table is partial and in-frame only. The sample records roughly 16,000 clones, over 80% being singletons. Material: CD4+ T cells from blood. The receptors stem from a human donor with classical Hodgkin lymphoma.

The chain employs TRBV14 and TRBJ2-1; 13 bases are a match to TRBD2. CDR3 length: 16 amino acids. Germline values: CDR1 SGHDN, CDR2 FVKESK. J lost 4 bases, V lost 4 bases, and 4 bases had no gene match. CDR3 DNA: TGTGCCAGCAGCCTTGGGACTAGCGGGACTTACAATGAGCAGTTCTTC. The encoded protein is CASSLGTSGTYNEQFF.

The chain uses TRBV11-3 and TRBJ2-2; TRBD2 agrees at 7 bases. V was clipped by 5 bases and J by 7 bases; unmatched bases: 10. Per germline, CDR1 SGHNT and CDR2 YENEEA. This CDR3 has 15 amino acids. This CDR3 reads CASSPGAGAIGELFF. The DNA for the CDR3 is TGTGCCAGCAGCCCCGGGGCGGGAGCTATCGGGGAGCTGTTTTTT.

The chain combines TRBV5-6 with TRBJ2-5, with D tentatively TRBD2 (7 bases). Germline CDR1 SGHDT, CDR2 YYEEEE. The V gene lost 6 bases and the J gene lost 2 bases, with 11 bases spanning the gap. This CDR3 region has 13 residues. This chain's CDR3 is CASTRGGQETQYF. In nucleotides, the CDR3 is TGTGCCAGCACGAGGGGGGGACAAGAGACCCAGTACTTC.

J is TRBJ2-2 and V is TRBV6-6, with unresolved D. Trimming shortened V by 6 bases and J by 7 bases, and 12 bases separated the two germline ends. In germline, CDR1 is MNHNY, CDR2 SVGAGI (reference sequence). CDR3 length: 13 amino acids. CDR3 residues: CASSQGIFGELFF. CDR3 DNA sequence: TGTGCCAGCAGCCAAGGGATTTTCGGGGAGCTGTTTTTT.

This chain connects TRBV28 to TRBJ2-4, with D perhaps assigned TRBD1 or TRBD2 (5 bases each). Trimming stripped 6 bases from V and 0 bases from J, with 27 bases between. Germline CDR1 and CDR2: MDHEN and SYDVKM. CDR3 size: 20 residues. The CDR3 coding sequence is TGTGCCAGCAGCCCCCCCCCACTAGTTTGGGGACGATTAGCCAAAAACATTCAGTACTTC. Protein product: CASSPPPLVWGRLAKNIQYF.

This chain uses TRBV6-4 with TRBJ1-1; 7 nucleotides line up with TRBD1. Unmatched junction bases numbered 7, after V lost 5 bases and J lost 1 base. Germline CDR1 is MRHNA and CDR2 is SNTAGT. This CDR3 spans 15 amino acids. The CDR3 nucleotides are TGTGCCAGCAGTCGACAGGGAGAGGGGAACACTGAAGCTTTCTTT. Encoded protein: CASSRQGEGNTEAFF.

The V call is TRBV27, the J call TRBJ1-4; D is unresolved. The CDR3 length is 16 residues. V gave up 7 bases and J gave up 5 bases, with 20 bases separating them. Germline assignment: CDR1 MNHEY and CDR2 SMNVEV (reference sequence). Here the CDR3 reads CASITDLDGRNEKLFF. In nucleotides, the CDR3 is TGTGCCAGCATCACAGATCTTGACGGAAGAAATGAAAAACTGTTTTTT.

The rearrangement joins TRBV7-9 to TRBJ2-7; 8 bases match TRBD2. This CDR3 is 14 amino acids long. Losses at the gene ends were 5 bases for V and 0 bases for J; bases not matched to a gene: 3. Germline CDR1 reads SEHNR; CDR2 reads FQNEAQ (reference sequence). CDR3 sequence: CASSASGSSYEQYF. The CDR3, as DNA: TGTGCCAGCAGCGCCAGCGGGAGCTCCTACGAGCAGTACTTC.

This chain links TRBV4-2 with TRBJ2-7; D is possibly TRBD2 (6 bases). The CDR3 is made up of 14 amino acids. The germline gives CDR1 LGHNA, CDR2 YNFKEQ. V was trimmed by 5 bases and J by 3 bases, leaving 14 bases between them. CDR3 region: CASSNPGLIYEQYF. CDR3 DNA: TGTGCCAGCAGCAACCCGGGACTGATCTACGAGCAGTACTTC.

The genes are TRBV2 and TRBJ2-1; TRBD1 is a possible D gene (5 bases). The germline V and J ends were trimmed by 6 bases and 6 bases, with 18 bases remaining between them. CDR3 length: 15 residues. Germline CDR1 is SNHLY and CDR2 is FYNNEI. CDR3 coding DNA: TGTGCCAGCAGGCTGTTCACAGGTTCGTTCAATGAGCAGTTCTTC. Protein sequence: CASRLFTGSFNEQFF. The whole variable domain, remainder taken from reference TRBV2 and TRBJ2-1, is EPEVTQTPSHQVTQMGQEVILRCVPISNHLYFYWYRQILGQKVEFLVSFYNNEISEKSEIFDDQFSVERPDGSNFTLKIRSTKLEDSAMYFCASRLFTGSFNEQFFGPGTRLTVL.

For the CDR3, the DNA is TGTGCCAGCAGCTTAGTTGCGGGAGGGACCGGGGAGCTGTTTTTT. Protein product: CASSLVAGGTGELFF. V and J are TRBV11-2 and TRBJ2-2; 9 nucleotides match TRBD2. With V trimmed by 1 base and J by 5 bases, 2 bases remained unmatched. Germline V gives CDR1 SGHAT, CDR2 FQNNGV. The CDR3 consists of 15 residues. Complete variable domain (other parts from reference TRBV11-2 and TRBJ2-2): EAGVAQSPRYKIIEKRQSVAFWCNPISGHATLYWYQQILGQGPKLLIQFQNNGVVDDSQLPKDRFSAERLKGVDSTLKIQPAKLEDSAVYLCASSLVAGGTGELFFGEGSRLTVL.

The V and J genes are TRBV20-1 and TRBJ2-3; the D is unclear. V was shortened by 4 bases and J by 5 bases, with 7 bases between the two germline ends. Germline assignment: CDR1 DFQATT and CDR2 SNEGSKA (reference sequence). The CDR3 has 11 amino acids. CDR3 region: CSATLLDTQYF. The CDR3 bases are TGCAGTGCTACATTACTAGATACGCAGTATTTT.

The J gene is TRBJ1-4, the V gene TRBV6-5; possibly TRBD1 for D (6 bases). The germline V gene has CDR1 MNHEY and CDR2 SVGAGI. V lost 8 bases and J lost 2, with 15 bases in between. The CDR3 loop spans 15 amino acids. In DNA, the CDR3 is TGTGCCAGCCGCACAACAGGGTCCACTAATGAAAAACTGTTTTTT. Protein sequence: CASRTTGSTNEKLFF.

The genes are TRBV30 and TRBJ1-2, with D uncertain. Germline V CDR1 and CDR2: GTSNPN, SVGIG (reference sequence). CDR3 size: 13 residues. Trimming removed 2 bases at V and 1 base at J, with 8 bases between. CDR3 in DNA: TGTGCCTGGAGTTTCGGGGTTAACTATGGCTACACCTTC. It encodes CAWSFGVNYGYTF.